The 11 T cell receptor beta chains below all came from one sample that was sequenced in a study of shared clonotypes between healthy human individuals. Some clones are missing from TCRdb's copy, which holds only in-frame ones; the method was immunoSEQ multiplex PCR. The profile covers approximately 1,500,000 clones, with around 98% appearing a single time and roughly 0.45% taken by the ten largest. The sample comprised naive CD4+ T cells sorted from blood. Indicated subset: CD45RA+ positively selected. Source of these receptors: a man aged 25 to 45 in good health.

J is TRBJ2-7 and V is TRBV5-6, with 7 bases aligning to TRBD1. This CDR3 comprises 15 residues. V lost 3 bases and J lost 2; bases outside the gene matches: 8. Germline assignment: CDR1 SGHDT and CDR2 YYEEEE. This CDR3 reads CASSWKLTGAYEQYF. CDR3 bases: TGTGCCAGCAGCTGGAAACTCACAGGGGCCTACGAGCAGTACTTC. Together with reference TRBV5-6 and TRBJ2-7, the CDR3 gives the full variable domain: DAGVTQSPTHLIKTRGQQVTLRCSPKSGHDTVSWYQQALGQGPQFIFQYYEEEERQRGNFPDRFSGHQFPNYSSELNVNALLLGDSALYLCASSWKLTGAYEQYFGPGTRLTVT.

As to this clone: Additional DNA sequences in this sample encode the identical CDR3. This chain links TRBV6-5 with TRBJ1-2, with D tentatively TRBD1 (5 bases). Trimming removed 2 bases from V and 2 bases from J, with 9 bases in between. This CDR3 region has 14 residues. The germline V gene has CDR1 MNHEY and CDR2 SVGAGI. CDR3 nucleotide sequence: TGTGCCAGCAGTTACAGGGGAGGGAACTATGGCTACACCTTC. This translates into CASSYRGGNYGYTF.

The chain joins TRBV5-1 to TRBJ1-5; D is unclear. Looked up from germline, CDR1 is SGHRS and CDR2 is YFSETQ. Trimming stripped 7 bases from V and 4 bases from J, with 18 bases between. This CDR3 has 15 amino acids. CDR3: CASSISGRANQPQHF. As DNA, the CDR3 is TGCGCCAGCTCTATTTCCGGACGGGCGAATCAGCCCCAGCATTTT.

This clone appeared a single time. The gene calls are TRBV11-2 and TRBJ2-3; either TRBD1 or TRBD2 may supply D (6 bases each). The CDR3 loop spans 16 amino acids. Germline V CDR1 and CDR2: SGHAT, FQNNGV. V lost 1 base to trimming and J lost 2 bases, with 13 bases between them. CDR3 DNA sequence: TGTGCCAGCAGCTTAGCTGGGGGGCGATCCACAGATACGCAGTATTTT. Translation: CASSLAGGRSTDTQYF.

CDR3 bases: TGCAGCGTTCTAACAGGGTTTTCGGTCGATGAGCAGTTCTTC. Protein product: CSVLTGFSVDEQFF. The rearrangement links TRBV29-1 to TRBJ2-1, with a weak D call TRBD1 (6 bases). CDR3 length: 14 residues. Trimming took 5 bases from V and 8 from J, leaving 19 bases between them. Germline assignment: CDR1 SQVTM and CDR2 ANQGSEA.

This CDR3 is CASTPRALPGEQFF. The CDR3 DNA follows: TGTGCCAGCACCCCGCGAGCACTGCCGGGTGAGCAGTTCTTC. The chain is built from TRBV5-5 and TRBJ2-1; D not resolved. Germline V gene lookup returns CDR1 SGHKS and CDR2 YYEKEE (reference sequence). Trimming left V 6 bases short and J 9 bases short, with 19 bases between. The CDR3 runs 14 residues.

The V and J genes are TRBV5-4 and TRBJ2-1; 9 positions agree with TRBD1. The trim removed 4 bases at V and 8 bases at J, leaving 13 bases unmatched. Germline CDR1 is SGHNT and CDR2 is YYREEE (reference sequence). This CDR3 has 16 amino acids. The CDR3 loop reads CASSADGGTGTYEQFF. CDR3 nucleotide sequence: TGTGCCAGCAGCGCTGACGGGGGGACAGGGACATATGAGCAGTTCTTC.

Only one count was recorded for this clone. The chain combines TRBV11-2 with TRBJ2-4; TRBD2 is a possible D gene (6 bases). Trimming shortened V by 6 bases and J by 3 bases, and 18 bases separated the two germline ends. Germline assignment: CDR1 SGHAT and CDR2 FQNNGV. This CDR3 has 16 amino acids. DNA of the CDR3: TGTGCCAGCAGATCGATCCGGGACGGGAGCAAAAACATTCAGTACTTC. It codes for CASRSIRDGSKNIQYF.

The J gene is TRBJ2-5, the V gene TRBV9; D is ambiguous. Germline V gives CDR1 SGDLS, CDR2 YYNGEE. The CDR3 is 14 amino acids. Deletions cut 0 bases from V and 0 bases from J, with 6 bases between. CDR3 in amino acids: CASSVVQDQETQYF. In DNA, the CDR3 is TGTGCCAGCAGCGTAGTCCAGGACCAAGAGACCCAGTACTTC. Combining the CDR3 with reference TRBV9 and TRBJ2-5 gives the whole variable domain DSGVTQTPKHLITATGQRVTLRCSPRSGDLSVYWYQQSLDQGLQFLIQYYNGEERAKGNILERFSAQQFPDLHSELNLSSLELGDSALYFCASSVVQDQETQYFGPGTRLLVL.

The chain carries TRBV5-1 and TRBJ2-6; a possible D gene is TRBD2 (5 bases). The CDR3 covers 20 residues. Germline V gives CDR1 SGHRS, CDR2 YFSETQ. V lost 6 bases and J lost 0, with 25 bases in between. The CDR3, as DNA: TGCGCCAGCAAGGTAAATTCCGGGCCGCGGAGCGGCTCTGGGGCCAACGTCCTGACTTTC. This gives the protein CASKVNSGPRSGSGANVLTF.

This CDR3 reads CASRSLGQGNNEQFF. DNA for the CDR3: TGTGCCAGCAGATCCCTGGGACAGGGAAACAATGAGCAGTTCTTC. The V and J genes are TRBV7-9 and TRBJ2-1; TRBD1 matches 9 bases. J gave up 5 bases and V 6 bases, and 8 bases lay outside the gene matches. CDR1 is SEHNR, CDR2 FQNEAQ, per germline (reference sequence). The CDR3 length is 15 residues.